Listed here is a single T cell receptor (beta chain). TCRdb's table, derived via immunoSEQ multiplex PCR, lists solely in-frame clones and lacks some. The table records approximately 290,000 clones, 75% to 90% of them present only once. This specimen comes from a study of blood T cell repertoires in COVID-19. Looking at the study overall: The United States, Italy and Spain provided the acute and convalescent COVID-19 samples. PBMCs, B-cell-depleted T cells, or T cells provided the cDNA or gDNA that made up the material.

The V and J ends lost 4 bases and 6 bases, in that order; junction bases with no gene match: 5. Germline CDR1 is LNHDA and CDR2 is SQIVND (reference sequence). The CDR3 consists of 15 residues. The source is a man aged 18 to 29 with active or convalescent COVID-19. The sequencing sample was made of peripheral blood. The chain couples TRBV19 to TRBJ2-1; 11 bases fit TRBD1. CDR3 in amino acids: CASSRTGGSGNEQFF. The CDR3 DNA is TGTGCCAGTAGTAGGACAGGGGGCTCGGGCAATGAGCAGTTCTTC.